Listed below are T cell receptor beta chains from one sample, sequenced in a study of T cell clones after liver transplantation. The assay was immunoSEQ multiplex PCR, and TCRdb's table has in-frame clones only and misses some. The sample carries over 100,000 clones, around 86% recorded once. The sequencing used CD4+ T cells from blood, collected before liver transplant. These receptors all stem from a human donor who received a liver transplant. The CDR3 runs from the conserved cysteine through the conserved F or W. D genes are given only for firm matches. Clone size appears in some rows only: once, few, many, or a class for an expanded clone.

v_gene: TRBV10-1
d_gene: TRBD1
abundance: once
j_gene: TRBJ1-2
CDR3nt: TGCGCCAGCAGTGAGGCGCTGGACAGGCCCCCTTATGGCTACACCTTC
CDR3aa: CASSEALDRPPYGYTF

v_gene: TRBV7-8
d_gene: NA
abundance: NA
j_gene: TRBJ1-3
CDR3nt: TGTGCCAGTCGGGGGACTCCCCACTCTGGAAACACCATATATTTT
CDR3aa: CASRGTPHSGNTIYF

v_gene: TRBV27
d_gene: NA
abundance: NA
j_gene: TRBJ2-7
CDR3nt: TGTGCAAGCAGTCGACAGAACACCTACGAGCAGTACTTC
CDR3aa: CASSRQNTYEQYF

v_gene: TRBV6-5
d_gene: TRBD1
abundance: once
j_gene: TRBJ2-6
CDR3nt: TGTGCCAGCCGACAGGGGTCGACTGGGGCCAACGTCCTGACTTTC
CDR3aa: CASRQGSTGANVLTF

v_gene: TRBV10-3
d_gene: NA
abundance: few
j_gene: TRBJ2-1
CDR3nt: TGTGCCATCAGTGGGGGGAGGCCCCGGGGTTTGGAGAGCTCCTACAATGAGCAGTTCTTC
CDR3aa: CAISGGRPRGLESSYNEQFF

v_gene: TRBV4-3
d_gene: TRBD1
abundance: NA
j_gene: TRBJ1-2
CDR3nt: TGCGCCAGCAGCCCCTCCGATTCAGACCAGGGGGGCTATGGCTACACCTTC
CDR3aa: CASSPSDSDQGGYGYTF

v_gene: TRBV5-1
d_gene: TRBD2
abundance: NA
j_gene: TRBJ2-7
CDR3nt: TGCGCCAGCAGCTTGACGGGACTACAAACCGCCTACGAGCAGTACTTC
CDR3aa: CASSLTGLQTAYEQYF

v_gene: TRBV21-1
d_gene: NA
abundance: once
j_gene: TRBJ2-1
CDR3nt: TGTGCCATACAGGGTCTAAAGTTCTTC
CDR3aa: CAIQGLKFF

v_gene: TRBV7-9
d_gene: NA
abundance: NA
j_gene: TRBJ2-7
CDR3nt: TGTGCCAGCAGCCGCGCCGCAGGCCCCTACGAGCAGTACTTC
CDR3aa: CASSRAAGPYEQYF

v_gene: TRBV5-4
d_gene: NA
abundance: NA
j_gene: TRBJ1-2
CDR3nt: TGTGCCAGCAACGATATCAGTTTTAACTATGGCTACACCTTC
CDR3aa: CASNDISFNYGYTF

v_gene: TRBV18
d_gene: NA
abundance: NA
j_gene: TRBJ2-5
CDR3nt: TGTGCCAGCTCACTTGGTCCAGAGACCCAGTACTTC
CDR3aa: CASSLGPETQYF

v_gene: TRBV5-6
d_gene: NA
abundance: few
j_gene: TRBJ2-4
CDR3nt: TGTGCCAGCAGCTTTTCGGGAGCCAAAAACATTCAGTACTTC
CDR3aa: CASSFSGAKNIQYF

v_gene: TRBV25-1
d_gene: NA
abundance: few
j_gene: TRBJ2-3
CDR3nt: TGTGCCAGCAGAGACACAGATACGCAGTATTTT
CDR3aa: CASRDTDTQYF

v_gene: TRBV27
d_gene: TRBD1
abundance: NA
j_gene: TRBJ1-6
CDR3nt: TGTGCCAGCAGTTTTCGGGACAGGGTCAATTCACCCCTCCACTTT
CDR3aa: CASSFRDRVNSPLHF